This TCR beta chain is from a study of blood T cell repertoires in COVID-19. In the source study's methods: The assay estimated nucleated cells by amplifying reference gene primers. Assay used: immunoSEQ multiplex PCR; TCRdb lists only in-frame clones, some missing. The DNA gave D and trimming, while V, J and clone size come from that table. The table includes 100,000 to 150,000 clones, 85% detected once. Unmatched junction bases numbered 8, after V lost 6 bases and J lost 4 bases. The germline V gene has CDR1 MDHEN and CDR2 SYDVKM. The CDR3 runs 14 residues. The chain links TRBV28 to TRBJ1-2; TRBD1 agrees at 7 bases. This receptor was obtained from a man aged 80 or over with active or convalescent COVID-19. Specimen: peripheral blood. The CDR3, as DNA: TGTGCCAGCAGATCCGGGACAGCCTCCTATGGCTACACCTTC. Translation gives CASRSGTASYGYTF.